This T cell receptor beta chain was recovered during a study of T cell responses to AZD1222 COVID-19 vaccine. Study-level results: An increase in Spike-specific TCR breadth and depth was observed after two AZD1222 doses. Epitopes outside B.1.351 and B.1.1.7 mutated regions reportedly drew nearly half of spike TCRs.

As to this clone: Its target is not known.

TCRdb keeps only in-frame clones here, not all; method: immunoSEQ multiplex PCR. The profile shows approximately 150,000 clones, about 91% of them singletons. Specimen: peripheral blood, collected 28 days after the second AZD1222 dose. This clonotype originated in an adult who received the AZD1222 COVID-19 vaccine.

The CDR3 DNA is TGTGCCAGCACCCTCGAGAGCAGGCGCACAGATACGCAGTATTTT. This translates into CASTLESRRTDTQYF. V gene TRBV6-5 combines with J gene TRBJ2-3; no firm D call. The V gene's germline CDR1 is MNHEY and CDR2 SVGAGI. V lost 7 bases and J lost 1, with 15 bases in between. The CDR3 spans 15 residues.